This T cell receptor beta chain was recovered during a study of shared T cell receptors in the human thymus. Germline CDR1 reads SGHDN; CDR2 reads FVKESK. This CDR3 contains 18 residues. V lost 4 bases, J lost 1 base, and 15 bases stayed unmatched. Using immunoSEQ multiplex PCR, the repertoire was profiled, and TCRdb retains in-frame clones only, with some absent. Of some 400,000 clones in the sample, over 90% were seen once. The V gene is TRBV14, the J gene TRBJ2-7; 8 nucleotides line up with TRBD2. This receptor was obtained from a human donor. Material for sequencing was thymocytes. The CDR3 DNA is TGTGCCAGCAGCCCGGGACTAGGAGTTTTGTGGCCGTCCTACGAGCAGTACTTC. Amino acids: CASSPGLGVLWPSYEQYF.